Sequencing of this T cell receptor beta chain was carried out in a study of a mutant IDH1 vaccine in newly diagnosed glioma. In the study overall: Vaccine dosing followed radiotherapy by 4-6 weeks, or accompanied temozolomide cycles. The sex distribution of treated patients was roughly 62% male and around 40% female, with a mean age of around 43 years. Visits V12 and V13 fell at weeks 35 and 47, respectively. Patients got radiotherapy, temozolomide, or both beforehand, and most got both.

Notes on this clone: Its antigen is undetermined.

The protocol was immunoSEQ multiplex PCR, while the TCRdb copy is restricted to in-frame clones and leaves out a portion. The sample contains tens of thousands of clones, roughly four fifths of which appear only once. The time point denotes: week 35, safety follow-up. In the vaccine, a single dose held 300 ug of the mutant IDH1 20-mer peptide, along with topical imiquimod. V shed 2 bases, J shed 7 bases, and the junction held 8 bases outside the gene matches. The CDR3 extends over 15 amino acids. Germline values: CDR1 MNHEY, CDR2 SMNVEV (reference sequence). The input for sequencing was PBMCs, taken from a glioma patient whose treatment included an IDH1 peptide vaccine. The TCR was taken from a man between 50 and 59 years old with glioma. The chain couples TRBV27 to TRBJ2-1; 7 positions agree with TRBD2. CDR3 in amino acids: CASSLGGRGGNEQFF. The CDR3 region has the DNA TGTGCCAGCAGTTTAGGGGGAAGGGGAGGGAATGAGCAGTTCTTC.